This TCR beta chain was sequenced during a study of blood T cells in healthy people across ages. As regards this clonotype: Its antigen is still unknown.

Per the germline V gene, CDR1 is SEHNR and CDR2 is FQNEAQ (reference sequence). This CDR3 contains 17 residues. The V and J ends lost 5 bases and 0 bases respectively, with 17 bases between them. Findings and caveats of the study: Whereas aged donors had fewer naive CD4+ cells, long-lived donors had more of them and higher diversity.

A second PCR of roughly 7 to 11 cycles used a sample-barcoded 5' primer and a J-beta primer mix. TCRdb fed the 5' RACE reads into MiXCR, producing one record per CDR3 protein. The sample carries hundreds of thousands of distinct CDR3 sequences, about 28% recorded once. The clonotype was recovered from a woman aged 80 or over in good health. This chain links TRBV7-9 with TRBJ1-5; weak D call: TRBD1 (6 bases). Sequenced material: blood. Written as DNA, the CDR3 is TGTGCCAGCAGCCTGACGACAGGCAGACATAGCAATCAGCCCCAGCATTTT. The encoded protein is CASSLTTGRHSNQPQHF.